This passage covers 24 T cell receptor beta chains from one sample sequenced in a study of T cell responses to AZD1222 COVID-19 vaccine. The table came from immunoSEQ multiplex PCR; TCRdb's copy has only in-frame clones and leaves some out. The sample includes nearly 90,000 clones, about 88% of them seen just once. Specimen: peripheral blood, collected 28 days after the second AZD1222 dose. Receptors originate from an adult who received the AZD1222 COVID-19 vaccine.

V gene TRBV18 combines with J gene TRBJ2-7; D possibly corresponds to TRBD1 (5 bases). V dropped 3 bases and J dropped 7 bases, with 19 bases sitting between them. The V gene's germline CDR1 is KGHSH and CDR2 LQKENI. The CDR3 contains 15 residues. The CDR3 DNA reads as TGTGCCAGCTCACCGCTGCTTTTGGGGCTTCAAGAGCAGTACTTC. Translation gives CASSPLLLGLQEQYF.

The V and J genes are TRBV7-8 and TRBJ1-1, with 11 bases aligning to TRBD1. Trimming removed 3 bases from V and 4 bases from J; junction bases left unmatched: 4. Germline V CDR1 and CDR2: SGHVS, FQNEAQ. The CDR3 consists of 15 residues. The CDR3 nucleotides are TGTGCCAGCAGCTTGAGGGACAGGGGGGGCACTGAAGCTTTCTTT. Amino acid sequence: CASSLRDRGGTEAFF.

The chain uses TRBV5-4 and TRBJ1-4, with D possibly matching TRBD1 (5 bases). The CDR3 totals 16 residues. V lost 5 bases and J lost 4, with 18 bases in between. The V gene's germline CDR1 is SGHNT and CDR2 YYREEE (reference sequence). CDR3 DNA sequence: TGTGCCAGCAGGACGATGGGACGGGGAATTAATGAAAAACTGTTTTTT. This encodes CASRTMGRGINEKLFF.

A few counts support this clone. The chain combines TRBV5-6 with TRBJ2-7, with 10 bases matching TRBD1. This CDR3 region has 15 residues. CDR1 SGHDT and CDR2 YYEEEE come from the germline V gene. J gave up 3 bases and V 4 bases, and 7 bases lay outside the gene matches. In DNA, the CDR3 is TGTGCCAGCAGCAAGGACAGGGGGTTCTTCTACGAGCAGTACTTC. This sequence encodes CASSKDRGFFYEQYF. The complete variable domain, with remaining parts taken from reference TRBV5-6 and TRBJ2-7, reads DAGVTQSPTHLIKTRGQQVTLRCSPKSGHDTVSWYQQALGQGPQFIFQYYEEEERQRGNFPDRFSGHQFPNYSSELNVNALLLGDSALYLCASSKDRGFFYEQYFGPGTRLTVT.

This clone was picked up a small number of times. The chain is built from TRBV6-5 and TRBJ2-7, with D unclear. The CDR3 is 14 amino acids. Germline assignment: CDR1 MNHEY and CDR2 SVGAGI. V was shortened by 4 bases and J by 6 bases, with 16 bases between the two germline ends. The CDR3 spells CASSWVGSGSEQYF. CDR3 DNA sequence: TGTGCCAGCAGTTGGGTAGGATCTGGGTCCGAGCAGTACTTC.

V gene TRBV29-1 combines with J gene TRBJ1-2, with a weak D call TRBD1 (5 bases). V lost 4 bases, J lost 4 bases, and 22 bases lay in between. CDR3 length: 16 residues. CDR1 is SQVTM and CDR2 is ANQGSEA in the germline V gene. CDR3 protein: CSVVSPLARGSYGYTF. CDR3 DNA sequence: TGCAGCGTTGTTAGCCCCTTAGCAAGGGGAAGCTATGGCTACACCTTC.

This clone was detected only once. The gene calls are TRBV5-6 and TRBJ1-1; D is undetermined. With 0 bases removed from V and 1 base from J, the gap between germline ends came to 7 bases. Germline CDR1 is SGHDT and CDR2 is YYEEEE. The CDR3 loop spans 14 amino acids. CDR3 in DNA: TGTGCCAGCAGCTTGGCGGATCGGAACACTGAAGCTTTCTTT. Its translation is CASSLADRNTEAFF.

The chain joins TRBV7-2 to TRBJ2-1; no definite D call. In germline, CDR1 is SGHTA, CDR2 FQGNSA. This CDR3 spans 16 amino acids. Trimming took 1 base from V and 4 from J, leaving 14 bases between them. Here the CDR3 reads CASSLVYSTPYNEQFF. The CDR3 DNA follows: TGTGCCAGCAGCTTAGTCTACTCTACCCCATACAATGAGCAGTTCTTC. The full variable domain, with the rest looked up from reference TRBV7-2 and TRBJ2-1, is GAGVSQSPSNKVTEKGKDVELRCDPISGHTALYWYRQSLGQGLEFLIYFQGNSAPDKSGLPSDRFSAERTGGSVSTLTIQRTQQEDSAVYLCASSLVYSTPYNEQFFGPGTRLTVL.

The rearrangement links TRBV7-3 to TRBJ2-2; D is undetermined. Looked up from germline, CDR1 is SGHTA and CDR2 is FQGTGA. Trimming removed 4 bases from V and 1 base from J, with 1 base in between. The CDR3 totals 12 residues. The CDR3 sequence is CASSWNTGELFF. Here the CDR3 DNA reads TGTGCCAGCAGCTGGAACACCGGGGAGCTGTTTTTT.

The rearrangement uses TRBV30 and TRBJ1-2; D gene uncertain. CDR3 length: 15 amino acids. With 2 bases removed from V and 4 bases from J, the gap between germline ends came to 17 bases. Per germline, CDR1 GTSNPN and CDR2 SVGIG (reference sequence). The CDR3 reads CAWSRPRDGGYGYTF. CDR3 DNA sequence: TGTGCCTGGAGTCGGCCAAGGGATGGTGGCTATGGCTACACCTTC.

This chain uses TRBV6-4 with TRBJ2-3, with 10 bases fitting TRBD1. CDR3 length equals 14 residues. The trim removed 3 bases at V and 4 bases at J, leaving 1 base unmatched. Germline CDR1 is MRHNA and CDR2 is SNTAGT. The CDR3 sequence: CASSEGTGADTQYF. The CDR3 nucleotides read TGTGCCAGCAGTGAGGGGACAGGGGCAGATACGCAGTATTTT.

The chain employs TRBV28 and TRBJ1-4; TRBD1 aligns across 11 bases. V was clipped by 5 bases and J by 12 bases; unmatched bases: 5. This CDR3 is built from 13 residues. Germline lookup yields CDR1 MDHEN and CDR2 SYDVKM. CDR3 region: CASSPWTGGELFF. The CDR3 DNA reads as TGTGCCAGCAGTCCTTGGACAGGGGGCGAACTGTTTTTT.

The genes are TRBV29-1 and TRBJ2-1; weak D call: TRBD1 (5 bases). Germline lookup yields CDR1 SQVTM and CDR2 ANQGSEA. The CDR3 consists of 14 residues. Between the trimmed V and J ends, which lost 5 bases and 2 bases, there was a span of 13 bases. The CDR3 DNA reads as TGCAGCGTTCGACAGCCCCCGACCTACAATGAGCAGTTCTTC. Protein sequence: CSVRQPPTYNEQFF.

This rearrangement joins TRBV12-3 or TRBV12-4 to TRBJ2-3; D is ambiguous. This CDR3 comprises 11 residues. The germline V and J ends were trimmed by 8 bases and 1 base, with 4 bases remaining between them. In DNA, the CDR3 is TGTGCCAGCGGAGGCACAGATACGCAGTATTTT. Translation: CASGGTDTQYF.

The rearrangement uses TRBV11-3 and TRBJ2-5; TRBD1 or TRBD2 may be the D gene (6 bases each). CDR3 length equals 16 residues. Trimming pared 1 base from V and 6 bases from J, leaving 18 bases between. Germline-derived CDR1 and CDR2 are SGHNT and YENEEA. The DNA of the CDR3 is TGTGCCAGCAGCTTAGCCGGCGGGACATTGGGTCAGACCCAGTACTTC. As protein: CASSLAGGTLGQTQYF.

The V gene is TRBV5-1, the J gene TRBJ1-6, with D hard to call. The CDR3 runs to 15 residues. Between the trimmed V and J ends, which lost 0 bases and 7 bases, there was a span of 11 bases. Germline V gene data show CDR1 as SGHRS and CDR2 as YFSETQ. The CDR3 sequence is CASSLGAIRNSPLHF. Written as DNA, the CDR3 is TGCGCCAGCAGCTTGGGTGCCATACGGAATTCACCCCTCCACTTT. Based on the CDR3 plus reference TRBV5-1 and TRBJ1-6, the full variable domain is KAGVTQTPRYLIKTRGQQVTLSCSPISGHRSVSWYQQTPGQGLQFLFEYFSETQRNKGNFPGRFSGRQFSNSRSEMNVSTLELGDSALYLCASSLGAIRNSPLHFGNGTRLTVT.

The CDR3 DNA reads as TGCGCCAGCAGCCAAGATTTTCGGGACACCTACGAGCAGTACTTC. The encoded protein is CASSQDFRDTYEQYF. This chain links TRBV4-1 with TRBJ2-7; TRBD1 is a possible D gene (6 bases). The V gene's germline CDR1 is MGHRA and CDR2 YSYEKL. There are 15 residues in the CDR3. V shed 0 bases and J shed 2 bases, with 11 bases lying between them.

The rearrangement links TRBV4-3 to TRBJ2-6, with a tentative D call TRBD1 (5 bases). This CDR3 is 16 amino acids long. The V and J ends lost 1 base and 4 bases respectively, with 11 bases between them. CDR1 and CDR2 from the germline V gene are LGHNA and YSLEER. CDR3 sequence: CASSQGRGSGANVLTF. The CDR3 DNA follows: TGCGCCAGCAGCCAAGGAAGGGGTTCCGGGGCCAACGTCCTGACTTTC.

The V call is TRBV5-6, the J call TRBJ1-5, with D unclear. V dropped 0 bases and J dropped 5 bases, with 9 bases sitting between them. The CDR3 totals 14 residues. CDR1 is SGHDT, CDR2 YYEEEE, per germline. CDR3 in DNA: TGTGCCAGCAGCTTGGCAAGGGCTGATCAGCCCCAGCATTTT. This gives the protein CASSLARADQPQHF.

The chain links TRBV5-1 to TRBJ2-3, with TRBD1 matching 7 bases. Trimming at V came to 5 bases and at J to 2 bases, leaving 5 bases not matched to a gene. The CDR3 has 14 residues. Per germline, CDR1 SGHRS and CDR2 YFSETQ. In DNA form, the CDR3 reads TGCGCCAGCAGACCGGGACAGTACACAGATACGCAGTATTTT. Translated, it gives CASRPGQYTDTQYF.

V gene TRBV29-1 combines with J gene TRBJ2-7; D perhaps matches TRBD2 (6 bases). There are 13 residues in the CDR3. V lost 6 bases to trimming and J lost 5 bases, with 17 bases between them. The germline V gene encodes CDR1 SQVTM and CDR2 ANQGSEA. The chain's CDR3 is CSVGLGGADEQYF. The CDR3 bases are TGCAGCGTCGGGCTCGGGGGAGCGGACGAGCAGTACTTC.

This clone was counted a single time. The chain links TRBV6-1 to TRBJ1-2, with no clear D. Germline V lookup: CDR1 MNHNS, CDR2 SASEGT. Trimming cost V 2 bases and J 4 bases, with 11 bases left between them. The CDR3 extends over 14 amino acids. The CDR3 protein is CASSETREIYGYTF. DNA of the CDR3: TGTGCCAGCAGTGAAACACGGGAGATCTATGGCTACACCTTC.

The gene calls are TRBV30 and TRBJ2-3, with D perhaps TRBD2 (7 bases). Germline V gene data show CDR1 as GTSNPN and CDR2 as SVGIG (reference sequence). V lost 5 bases, J lost 3 bases, and 21 bases lay in between. The CDR3 has 16 residues. In nucleotides, the CDR3 is TGTGCCTGGGCCTCGTTAGGGGGGGGCTGGACAGATACGCAGTATTTT. Translation gives CAWASLGGGWTDTQYF.

This sequence joins TRBV19 and TRBJ2-3; perhaps TRBD2 as D (6 bases). Trimming removed 5 bases at V and 6 bases at J, with 24 bases between. CDR3 length equals 17 residues. The germline V gene has CDR1 LNHDA and CDR2 SQIVND (reference sequence). The CDR3 reads CASSPTVLARTLDTQYF. In DNA form, the CDR3 reads TGTGCCAGTAGTCCGACCGTTCTAGCGCGGACCCTGGATACGCAGTATTTT.